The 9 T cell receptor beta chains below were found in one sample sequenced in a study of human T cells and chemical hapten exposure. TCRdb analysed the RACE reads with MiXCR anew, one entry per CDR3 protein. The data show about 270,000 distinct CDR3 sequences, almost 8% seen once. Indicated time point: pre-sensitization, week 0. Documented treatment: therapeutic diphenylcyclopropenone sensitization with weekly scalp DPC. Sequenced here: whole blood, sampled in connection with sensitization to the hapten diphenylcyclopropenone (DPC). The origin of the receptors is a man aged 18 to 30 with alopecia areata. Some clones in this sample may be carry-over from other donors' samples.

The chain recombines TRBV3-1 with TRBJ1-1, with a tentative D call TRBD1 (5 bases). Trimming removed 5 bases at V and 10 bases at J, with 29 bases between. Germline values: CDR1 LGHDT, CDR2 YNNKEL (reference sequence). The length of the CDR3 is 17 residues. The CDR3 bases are TGTGCCAGCAGCAAGGACATCGCGCGACCCCCATCCGAAGCAGCTTTCTTT. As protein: CASSKDIARPPSEAAFF. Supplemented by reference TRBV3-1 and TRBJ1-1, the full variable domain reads DTAVSQTPKYLVTQMGNDKSIKCEQNLGHDTMYWYKQDSKKFLKIMFSYNNKELIINETVPNRFSPKSPDKAHLNLHINSLELGDSAVYFCASSKDIARPPSEAAFFGQGTRLTVV.

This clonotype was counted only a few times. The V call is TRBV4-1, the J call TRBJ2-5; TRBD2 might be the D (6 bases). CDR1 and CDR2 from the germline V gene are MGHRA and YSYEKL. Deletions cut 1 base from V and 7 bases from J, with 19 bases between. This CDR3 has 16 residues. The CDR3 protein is CASSQVLAGIHTTQYF. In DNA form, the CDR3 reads TGCGCCAGCAGCCAAGTTTTGGCGGGGATTCACACGACCCAGTACTTC.

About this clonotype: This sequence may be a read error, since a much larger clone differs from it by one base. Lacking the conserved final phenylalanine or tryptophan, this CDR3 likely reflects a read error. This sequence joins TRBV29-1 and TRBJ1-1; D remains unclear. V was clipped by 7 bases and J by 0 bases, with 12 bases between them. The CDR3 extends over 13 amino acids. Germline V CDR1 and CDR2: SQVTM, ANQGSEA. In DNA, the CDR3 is TGCAGCGCCGCAACAGCTCTGAACACTGAAGCTTTCCTT. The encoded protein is CSAATALNTEAFL.

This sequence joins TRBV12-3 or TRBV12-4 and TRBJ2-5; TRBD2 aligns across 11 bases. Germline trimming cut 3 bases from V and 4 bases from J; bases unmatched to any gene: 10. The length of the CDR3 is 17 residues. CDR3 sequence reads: CASSLALAGGRGETQYF. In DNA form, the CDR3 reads TGTGCCAGCAGTTTGGCGCTAGCGGGGGGCCGGGGAGAGACCCAGTACTTC.

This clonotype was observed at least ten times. The CDR3 DNA is TGTGCCAGCAGCGTAGCCCCGGGGGGGGCCTACAATGAGCAGTTCTTC. This sequence encodes CASSVAPGGAYNEQFF. V is TRBV9 and J is TRBJ2-1; 8 bases are a match to TRBD2. Losses at the gene ends were 0 bases for V and 2 bases for J; bases not matched to a gene: 4. Germline V gene lookup returns CDR1 SGDLS and CDR2 YYNGEE. The CDR3 totals 16 residues.

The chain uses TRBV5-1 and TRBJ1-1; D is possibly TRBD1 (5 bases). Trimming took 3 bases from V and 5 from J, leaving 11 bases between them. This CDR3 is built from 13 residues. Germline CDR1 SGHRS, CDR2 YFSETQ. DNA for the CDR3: TGCGCCAGCAGCTCTGGGGCGGGGACTGAAGCTTTCTTT. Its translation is CASSSGAGTEAFF.

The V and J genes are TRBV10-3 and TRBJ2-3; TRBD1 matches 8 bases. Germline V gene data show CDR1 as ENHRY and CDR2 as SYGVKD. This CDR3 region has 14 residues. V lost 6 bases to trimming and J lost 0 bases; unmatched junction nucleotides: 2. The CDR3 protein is CAIRGQVSTDTQYF. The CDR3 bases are TGTGCCATCAGGGGACAGGTTAGCACAGATACGCAGTATTTT.

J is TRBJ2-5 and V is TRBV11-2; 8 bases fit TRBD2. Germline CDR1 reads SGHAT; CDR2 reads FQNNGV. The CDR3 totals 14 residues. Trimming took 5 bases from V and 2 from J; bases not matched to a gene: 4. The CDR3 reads CASSQGLVQETQYF. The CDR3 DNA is TGTGCCAGCAGCCAGGGACTAGTGCAAGAGACCCAGTACTTC.

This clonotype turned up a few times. CDR3 in DNA: TGTGCCAGCAGCGGCAGGACCGGGACAGGGCTCTCTGGAAACACCATATATTTT. This translates into CASSGRTGTGLSGNTIYF. The chain recombines TRBV7-2 with TRBJ1-3, with TRBD1 matching over 9 bases. Germline V gene lookup returns CDR1 SGHTA and CDR2 FQGNSA. This CDR3 comprises 18 residues. After removal of 5 bases from V and 0 bases from J, the junction contained 11 bases not matched to a gene.